The present T cell receptor (beta chain) was sequenced within a study of OX40 agonist ivuxolimab in advanced cancers. Study-level background: Earlier treatment with anti-PD-1, anti-PD-L1 or anti-CTLA-4 was permitted, and less than 50% had received some.

Study-wide points: At 0.1 to 3.0 mg/kg, clonal expansion of CD4+ and CD8+ blood T cells had occurred by week 6. Also present in some nonresponders was a low level of normalized T-cell clonal expansion. More expanded clones were seen, on average, in CD8+ T cells than in CD4+.

This CDR3 is built from 15 residues. The germline V and J ends were trimmed by 5 bases and 1 base, with 13 bases remaining between them. The germline V gene encodes CDR1 SGHTA and CDR2 FQGTGA. Clones were sequenced by immunoSEQ multiplex PCR, and TCRdb holds only the in-frame ones, with some missing. Of 21,000 or so clones detected, more than 75% appear once; the ten largest clones hold about a fifth. Comment on this clone: What it recognizes is unknown.

The material was CD4+ or CD8+ T cells sorted from blood, obtained in a trial of the OX40 agonist ivuxolimab. The source is an adult with an advanced solid tumor such as melanoma, head and neck, liver or kidney cancer. V gene TRBV7-3 combines with J gene TRBJ2-3, with a possible D match to TRBD2 (7 bases). CDR3 coding DNA: TGTGCCAGCAGCCAAACGGGGGGCGGCACAGATACGCAGTATTTT. Its protein product is CASSQTGGGTDTQYF.